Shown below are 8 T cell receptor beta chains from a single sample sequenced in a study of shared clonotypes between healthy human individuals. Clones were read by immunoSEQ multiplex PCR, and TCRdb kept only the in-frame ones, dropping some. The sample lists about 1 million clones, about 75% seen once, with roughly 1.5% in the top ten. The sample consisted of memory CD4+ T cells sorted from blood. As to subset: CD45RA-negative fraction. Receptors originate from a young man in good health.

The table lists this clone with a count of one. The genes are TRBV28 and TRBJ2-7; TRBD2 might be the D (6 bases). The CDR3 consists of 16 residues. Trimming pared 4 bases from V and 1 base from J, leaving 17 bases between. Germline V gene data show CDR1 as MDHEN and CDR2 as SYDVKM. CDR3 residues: CASSSRWGLESYEQYF. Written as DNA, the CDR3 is TGTGCCAGCAGTTCGAGGTGGGGACTCGAGTCCTACGAGCAGTACTTC.

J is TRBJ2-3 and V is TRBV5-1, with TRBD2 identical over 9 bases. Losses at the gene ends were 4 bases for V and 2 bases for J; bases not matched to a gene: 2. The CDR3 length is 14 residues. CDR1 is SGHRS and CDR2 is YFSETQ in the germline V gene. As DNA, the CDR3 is TGCGCCAGCAGCATGGGACTAGCCACAGATACGCAGTATTTT. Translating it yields CASSMGLATDTQYF.

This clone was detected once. CDR3 sequence (DNA): TGTGCCAGCTCGACCACCCAGCCTAACACTGAAGCTTTCTTT. This gives the protein CASSTTQPNTEAFF. The chain carries TRBV18 and TRBJ1-1; D is undetermined. The CDR3 is made up of 14 amino acids. Germline V CDR1 and CDR2: KGHSH, LQKENI. Between the trimmed V and J ends, which lost 6 bases and 2 bases, there was a span of 13 bases.

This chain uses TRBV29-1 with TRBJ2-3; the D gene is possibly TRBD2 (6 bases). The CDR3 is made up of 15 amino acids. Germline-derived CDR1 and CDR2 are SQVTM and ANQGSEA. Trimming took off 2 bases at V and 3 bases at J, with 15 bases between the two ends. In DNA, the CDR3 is TGCAGCGTTGAAAGAGCGGGCGCGAGTACAGATACGCAGTATTTT. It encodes CSVERAGASTDTQYF.

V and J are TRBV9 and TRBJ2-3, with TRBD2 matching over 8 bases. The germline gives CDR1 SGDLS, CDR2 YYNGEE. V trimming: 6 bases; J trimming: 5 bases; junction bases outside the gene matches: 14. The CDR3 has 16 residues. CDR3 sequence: CASTPQGSAGGDTQYF. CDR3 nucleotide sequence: TGTGCCAGCACCCCCCAGGGGAGCGCGGGAGGAGATACGCAGTATTTT.

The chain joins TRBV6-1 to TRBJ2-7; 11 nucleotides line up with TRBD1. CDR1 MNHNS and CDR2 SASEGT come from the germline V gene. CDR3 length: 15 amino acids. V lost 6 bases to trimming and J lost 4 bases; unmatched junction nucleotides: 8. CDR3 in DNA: TGTGCCAGCAGCCCGCCGGGACAGGGGGGGTACGAGCAGTACTTC. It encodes CASSPPGQGGYEQYF.

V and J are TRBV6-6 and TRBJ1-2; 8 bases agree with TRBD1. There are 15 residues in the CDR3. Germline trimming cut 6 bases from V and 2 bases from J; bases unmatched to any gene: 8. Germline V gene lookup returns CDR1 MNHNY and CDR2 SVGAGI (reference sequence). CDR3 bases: TGTGCCAGCAGCTCATCGCACAGGGGGAACTATGGCTACACCTTC. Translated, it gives CASSSSHRGNYGYTF.

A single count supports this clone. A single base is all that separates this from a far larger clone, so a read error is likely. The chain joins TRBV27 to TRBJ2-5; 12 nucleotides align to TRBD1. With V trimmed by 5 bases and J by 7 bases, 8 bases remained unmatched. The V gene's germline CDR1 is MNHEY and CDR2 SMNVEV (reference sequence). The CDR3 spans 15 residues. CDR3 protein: CASSTGQGARGTQYF. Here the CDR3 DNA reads TGTGCCAGCAGTACGGGACAGGGGGCGCGGGGGACCCAGTACTTC.